These 18 T cell receptor beta chains were sequenced from one sample in a study of CD8 T cells in ankylosing spondylitis. MiXCR was run by TCRdb on the 5' RACE reads, yielding one entry per CDR3 protein. The sample includes some 290,000 distinct CDR3 sequences, 20% of them seen just once. The sample was blood, either unsorted or a sorted T cell fraction (not recorded which). The receptor set was obtained from a male donor with ankylosing spondylitis or in good health (not recorded which).

This clonotype was counted a few times. The genes are TRBV20-1 and TRBJ1-4, with D possibly TRBD1 on 6 matching bases. This CDR3 is built from 13 residues. V lost 6 bases, J lost 5 bases, and 13 bases lay in between. The germline CDR1 and CDR2 sequences are DFQATT and SNEGSKA (reference sequence). CDR3 loop: CSAGGGANEKLFF. The CDR3 DNA is TGCAGTGCGGGCGGGGGGGCGAATGAAAAACTGTTTTTT.

This clonotype was counted between two and nine times. The CDR3 coding sequence is TGTGCCATCAGTGAGTCGGGACAGCTTCTCGATGGCTACACCTTC. Amino acid sequence: CAISESGQLLDGYTF. The chain uses TRBV10-3 and TRBJ1-2, with 7 bases fitting TRBD1. CDR1 ENHRY and CDR2 SYGVKD come from the germline V gene. The CDR3 contains 15 residues. V shed 0 bases and J 6 bases; nucleotides not matched to a gene: 7.

CDR3 bases: TGTGCCGCAAACATGAGGATGAGGAACACTGAAGCTTTCTTT. It translates to CAANMRMRNTEAFF. The V call is TRBV24-1, the J call TRBJ1-1; no definite D call. Trimming shortened V by 12 bases and J by 1 base, and 17 bases separated the two germline ends. This CDR3 spans 14 amino acids. The germline CDR1 and CDR2 sequences are KGHDR and SFDVKD.

This chain connects TRBV6-1 to TRBJ1-1; weak D call: TRBD1 (6 bases). The CDR3 consists of 15 residues. V was trimmed by 5 bases and J by 7 bases, leaving 20 bases between them. CDR1 and CDR2 from the germline V gene are MNHNS and SASEGT. CDR3 loop: CASSSRGLSRGEAFF. DNA for the CDR3: TGTGCCAGCAGTAGCCGGGGGCTGTCGCGTGGTGAAGCTTTCTTT.

This chain joins TRBV4-2 and TRBJ2-1; D unresolved. The V end lost 4 bases, the J end lost 0 bases, and 10 bases lay between the germline ends. This CDR3 has 15 amino acids. Germline V lookup: CDR1 LGHNA, CDR2 YNFKEQ. This CDR3 is CASSLVGNSYNEQFF. DNA of the CDR3: TGTGCCAGCAGCCTAGTAGGGAACTCCTACAATGAGCAGTTCTTC.

This chain connects TRBV11-2 to TRBJ1-2; no clear D. The germline V gene encodes CDR1 SGHAT and CDR2 FQNNGV. This CDR3 has 15 amino acids. V lost 1 base and J 3 bases, leaving 12 bases between the germline ends. The CDR3 bases are TGTGCCAGCAGCTTAGTCCCCGGAGAGGACTATGGCTACACCTTC. Amino acid sequence: CASSLVPGEDYGYTF.

This clonotype has only a few counts. The chain is built from TRBV20-1 and TRBJ1-1; no firm D call. Germline V gene data show CDR1 as DFQATT and CDR2 as SNEGSKA (reference sequence). The CDR3 loop spans 12 amino acids. With 5 bases removed from V and 0 bases from J, the gap between germline ends came to 7 bases. In DNA form, the CDR3 reads TGCAGTGCTCAGGAAGTGAACACTGAAGCTTTCTTT. This codes for CSAQEVNTEAFF.

The V call is TRBV20-1, the J call TRBJ1-4, with D tentatively TRBD1 (5 bases). The CDR3 runs 11 residues. In germline, CDR1 is DFQATT, CDR2 SNEGSKA (reference sequence). Trimming stripped 4 bases from V and 5 bases from J, with 5 bases between. CDR3 sequence: CSATGNEKLFF. For the CDR3, the DNA is TGCAGTGCTACAGGGAATGAAAAACTGTTTTTT.

This clonotype was detected a few times. The genes are TRBV5-1 and TRBJ2-1; TRBD1 might be the D (6 bases). The V end was cut by 3 bases, the J end by 0 bases, with 7 bases between. CDR3 length equals 14 residues. The germline V gene encodes CDR1 SGHRS and CDR2 YFSETQ. The CDR3, as DNA: TGCGCCAGCAGCTCGACAGGCTCCTACAATGAGCAGTTCTTC. Its translation: CASSSTGSYNEQFF. Using reference TRBV5-1 and TRBJ2-1 for the parts outside the CDR3, the full variable domain is KAGVTQTPRYLIKTRGQQVTLSCSPISGHRSVSWYQQTPGQGLQFLFEYFSETQRNKGNFPGRFSGRQFSNSRSEMNVSTLELGDSALYLCASSSTGSYNEQFFGPGTRLTVL.

This clonotype was detected many times. This sequence joins TRBV10-2 and TRBJ2-1, with 9 positions matching TRBD2. The CDR3 spans 12 residues. The germline CDR1 and CDR2 sequences are WSHSY and SAAADI. Germline trimming cut 8 bases from V and 10 bases from J; bases unmatched to any gene: 6. CDR3 in amino acids: CASRGTSIEQFF. CDR3 coding DNA: TGCGCCAGCCGAGGGACTAGCATAGAGCAGTTCTTC.

This clonotype was counted between two and nine times. The CDR3 loop reads CATSGGGSFSGNTIYF. The CDR3 coding sequence is TGTGCCACCAGCGGAGGGGGCAGCTTCTCTGGAAACACCATATATTTT. The chain joins TRBV15 to TRBJ1-3; 7 nucleotides match TRBD1. The CDR3 extends over 16 amino acids. The V gene end was trimmed by 5 bases and the J gene end by 0 bases; junction bases not matched to a gene: 7. Germline V gene data show CDR1 as LNHNV and CDR2 as YYDKDF (reference sequence).

The chain couples TRBV3-1 to TRBJ2-3; unclear D gene. The germline V gene has CDR1 LGHDT and CDR2 YNNKEL (reference sequence). V shed 4 bases and J shed 3 bases, with 11 bases lying between them. The CDR3 contains 14 residues. The CDR3 DNA reads as TGTGCCAGCAGCCCGGGTGAAGCTACAGATACGCAGTATTTT. This sequence encodes CASSPGEATDTQYF.

J is TRBJ2-6 and V is TRBV19, with D unclear. V dropped 7 bases and J dropped 2 bases, with 6 bases sitting between them. This CDR3 region has 13 residues. CDR1 is LNHDA, CDR2 SQIVND, per germline (reference sequence). The CDR3 protein is CASKFAGANVLTF. CDR3 DNA sequence: TGTGCCAGTAAGTTTGCTGGGGCCAACGTCCTGACTTTC.

This sequence joins TRBV3-1 and TRBJ2-7; D tentatively reads TRBD1 or TRBD2 (7 bases each). V was clipped by 1 base and J by 7 bases, with 14 bases between them. This CDR3 region has 14 residues. The germline V gene has CDR1 LGHDT and CDR2 YNNKEL (reference sequence). CDR3 amino acids: CASSQGQGGTEQYV. CDR3 nucleotides: TGTGCCAGCAGCCAAGGCCAGGGGGGGACTGAGCAGTACGTC.

The sample holds one count of this clonotype. V is TRBV24-1 and J is TRBJ1-2; TRBD1 aligns across 10 bases. This CDR3 is built from 16 residues. Germline-derived CDR1 and CDR2 are KGHDR and SFDVKD. V lost 5 bases and J lost 4; bases outside the gene matches: 9. This CDR3 is CATSGGGQGSTYGYTF. CDR3 DNA: TGTGCCACCAGTGGCGGGGGACAGGGGTCCACCTATGGCTACACCTTC.

The genes are TRBV20-1 and TRBJ2-6; tentatively, D is TRBD1 (5 bases). Trimming left V 0 bases short and J 2 bases short, with 8 bases between. From germline, CDR1 is DFQATT and CDR2 SNEGSKA (reference sequence). This CDR3 spans 15 amino acids. CDR3 amino acids: CSAREQGAGANVLTF. The DNA for the CDR3 is TGCAGTGCTAGAGAGCAGGGCGCTGGGGCCAACGTCCTGACTTTC.

This clonotype was seen only a few times. The V call is TRBV15, the J call TRBJ2-2, with no clear D. The CDR3 extends over 14 amino acids. With 0 bases removed from V and 1 base from J, the gap between germline ends came to 3 bases. The V gene's germline CDR1 is LNHNV and CDR2 YYDKDF (reference sequence). The CDR3 protein is CATSRDRNTGELFF. The DNA for the CDR3 is TGTGCCACCAGCAGAGATCGGAACACCGGGGAGCTGTTTTTT. The entire variable domain, with the rest obtained from reference TRBV15 and TRBJ2-2, is as follows: DAMVIQNPRYQVTQFGKPVTLSCSQTLNHNVMYWYQQKSSQAPKLLFHYYDKDFNNEADTPDNFQSRRPNTSFCFLDIRSPGLGDTAMYLCATSRDRNTGELFFGEGSRLTVL.

The V and J genes are TRBV20-1 and TRBJ1-1; tentatively, D is TRBD1 (6 bases). Looked up from germline, CDR1 is DFQATT and CDR2 is SNEGSKA (reference sequence). The CDR3 runs to 15 residues. With 8 bases removed from V and 11 bases from J, the gap between germline ends came to 30 bases. This chain's CDR3 is CSLTLDRRGMKGAFF. DNA of the CDR3: TGCAGTTTAACTCTCGACAGGAGGGGAATGAAGGGGGCTTTCTTT.